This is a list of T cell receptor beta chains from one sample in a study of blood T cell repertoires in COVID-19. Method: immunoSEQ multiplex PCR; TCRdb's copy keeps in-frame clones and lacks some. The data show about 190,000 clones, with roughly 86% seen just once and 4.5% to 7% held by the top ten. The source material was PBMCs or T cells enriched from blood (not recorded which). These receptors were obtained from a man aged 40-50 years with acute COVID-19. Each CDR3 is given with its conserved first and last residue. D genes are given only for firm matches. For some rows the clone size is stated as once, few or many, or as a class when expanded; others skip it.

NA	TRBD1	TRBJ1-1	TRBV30	CAWRRRPDYVGTDNTEAFF	TGTGCCTGGAGACGAAGGCCCGATTATGTGGGGACAGACAACACTGAAGCTTTCTTT
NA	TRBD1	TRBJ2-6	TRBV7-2	CASSLRGQSSGANVLTF	TGTGCCAGCAGCTTAAGGGGACAGAGCTCTGGGGCCAACGTCCTGACTTTC
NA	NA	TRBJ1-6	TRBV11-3	CASARSSYNSPLHF	TGTGCCAGCGCCCGGAGCTCCTATAATTCACCCCTCCACTTT
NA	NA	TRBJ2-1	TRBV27	CASSYTGDEQFF	TGTGCCAGCAGTTACACGGGTGATGAGCAGTTCTTC
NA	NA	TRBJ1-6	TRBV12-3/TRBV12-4	CASSTDSSPLHF	TGTGCCAGCAGCACAGACAGTTCACCCCTCCACTTT
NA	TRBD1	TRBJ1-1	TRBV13	CASSALQGLNTEAFF	TGTGCCAGCAGCGCGCTACAGGGGTTAAACACTGAAGCTTTCTTT
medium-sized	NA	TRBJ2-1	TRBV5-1	CASSLADNQVREQFF	TGCGCCAGCAGCTTGGCGGACAACCAGGTGAGAGAGCAGTTCTTC
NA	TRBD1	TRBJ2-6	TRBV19	CASSTRQGSGANVLTF	TGTGCCAGTAGTACTAGACAGGGCTCGGGGGCCAACGTCCTGACTTTC
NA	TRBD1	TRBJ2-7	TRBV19	CASSTRTGPYEQYF	TGTGCCAGTAGTACCCGGACAGGGCCCTACGAGCAGTACTTC
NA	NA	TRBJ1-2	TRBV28	CASSLTGHGYTF	TGTGCCAGCAGTTTAACAGGGCATGGCTACACCTTC
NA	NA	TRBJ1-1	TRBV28	CASSFPPGRENTEAFF	TGTGCCAGCAGTTTCCCCCCGGGGAGGGAGAACACTGAAGCTTTCTTT
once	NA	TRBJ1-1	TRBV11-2	CASSREAFTEAFF	TGTGCCAGCAGCCGAGAGGCGTTTACTGAAGCTTTCTTT
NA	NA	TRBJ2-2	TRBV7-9	CASKSGSGELFF	TGTGCCAGCAAATCCGGTAGCGGGGAGCTGTTTTTT
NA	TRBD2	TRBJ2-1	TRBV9	CASSAASGRNWNEQFF	TGTGCCAGCAGCGCAGCCAGCGGGAGAAATTGGAATGAGCAGTTCTTC
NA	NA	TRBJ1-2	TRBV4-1	CASSQDGGDMRGYTF	TGCGCCAGCAGCCAAGATGGGGGGGATATGCGTGGCTACACCTTC
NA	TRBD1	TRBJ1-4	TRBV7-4	CASSYRETGGNGNEKLFF	TGTGCCAGCAGCTATCGGGAGACAGGGGGCAATGGTAATGAAAAACTGTTTTTT
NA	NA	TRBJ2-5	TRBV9	CASSVHSKETQYF	TGTGCCAGCAGCGTACACAGCAAAGAGACCCAGTACTTC
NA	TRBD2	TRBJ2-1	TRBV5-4	CASSTKTSGDDNEQFF	TGTGCCAGCAGCACGAAGACTAGCGGGGACGACAATGAGCAGTTCTTC
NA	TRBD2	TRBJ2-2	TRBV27	CASSRSGTSGKYPGELFF	TGTGCCAGCAGTAGATCGGGGACTAGCGGGAAGTACCCTGGGGAGCTGTTTTTT
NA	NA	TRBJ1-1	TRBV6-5	CASLGGALKNTEAFF	TGTGCCAGTCTAGGCGGGGCATTGAAGAACACTGAAGCTTTCTTT
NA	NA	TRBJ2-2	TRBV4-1	CASSHTYTGELFF	TGCGCCAGCAGTCACACCTACACCGGGGAGCTGTTTTTT
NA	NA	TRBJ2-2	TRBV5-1	CASSLLSRTPNTGELFF	TGCGCCAGCAGCCTCTTGAGCCGGACTCCGAACACCGGGGAGCTGTTTTTT
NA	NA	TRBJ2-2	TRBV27	CASSSQTNTGELFF	TGTGCCAGCAGTTCACAAACCAACACCGGGGAGCTGTTTTTT
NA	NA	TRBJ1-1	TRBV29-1	CSGRGAYTEAFF	TGCAGCGGGCGGGGGGCTTACACTGAAGCTTTCTTT
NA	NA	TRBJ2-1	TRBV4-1	CASSPSGTNVANEQFF	TGCGCCAGCAGCCCTTCCGGGACAAACGTTGCCAATGAGCAGTTCTTC
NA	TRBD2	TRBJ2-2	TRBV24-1	CATSATLAGAEELFF	TGTGCCACCAGTGCCACGCTAGCGGGAGCCGAGGAGCTGTTTTTT
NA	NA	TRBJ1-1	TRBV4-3	CASSPRVEATEAFF	TGCGCCAGCAGCCCCCGGGTAGAGGCGACTGAAGCTTTCTTT
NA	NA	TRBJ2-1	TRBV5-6	CASSLVVAEQFF	TGTGCCAGCAGCTTGGTGGTAGCGGAGCAGTTCTTC
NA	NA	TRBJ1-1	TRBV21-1	CASSKSTAAFF	TGTGCCAGCAGCAAAAGTACTGCCGCTTTCTTT
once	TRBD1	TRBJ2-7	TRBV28	CASSLNPTGGRLYEQYF	TGTGCCAGCAGTCTCAACCCCACAGGGGGGAGACTCTACGAGCAGTACTTC
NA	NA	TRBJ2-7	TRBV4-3	CASSQDGQANEQYF	TGCGCCAGCAGCCAAGATGGTCAGGCCAACGAGCAGTACTTC
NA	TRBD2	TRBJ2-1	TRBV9	CASSVAGGVAGDRQFF	TGTGCCAGCAGCGTAGCAGGGGGGGTAGCGGGAGATAGGCAGTTCTTC
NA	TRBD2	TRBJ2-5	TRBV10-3	CAIRGTSGRETQYF	TGTGCCATCAGAGGGACTAGCGGGAGAGAGACCCAGTACTTC
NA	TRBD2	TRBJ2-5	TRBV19	CASRGGPAETQYF	TGTGCCAGTCGGGGAGGGCCCGCCGAGACCCAGTACTTC
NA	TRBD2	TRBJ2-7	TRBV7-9	CASSLSHGTSGRNGNEQYF	TGTGCCAGCAGCTTAAGTCACGGGACTAGCGGGAGAAACGGTAACGAGCAGTACTTC
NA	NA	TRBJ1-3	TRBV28	CASRASGQQNTIYF	TGTGCCAGCAGAGCCTCCGGACAGCAGAACACCATATATTTT
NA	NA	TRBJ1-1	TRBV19	CASSITSLNTEAFF	TGTGCCAGTAGTATCACCAGTCTGAACACTGAAGCTTTCTTT